This TCR beta chain was recovered during a study of T-cell memory formation after mild COVID-19. Study conclusions and caveats: Some SARS-CoV-2-responding clones were already detected in memory before infection. Later expanders leaned CD4+, whereas day 15 to 85 contracting clones were balanced CD4/CD8. Clones from the second wave (peaking day 37) had unconfirmed SARS-CoV-2 specificity.

From 5'RACE with constant-segment primers came TCR alpha and TCR beta cDNA libraries that carried sample barcodes and UMIs. TCRdb reanalysed the 5' RACE reads using MiXCR and keeps one entry per CDR3 protein. The table lists some 54,000 distinct CDR3 sequences, over 7.5% of them singletons. The CDR3 consists of 14 residues. Germline CDR1 is SGHRS and CDR2 is YFSETQ. V gave up 0 bases and J gave up 3 bases; unmatched junction bases: 1. This clonotype was recorded a few times. Its antigen is undetermined. This clonotype was obtained from a man aged 18-30 years who had mild COVID-19 (a few samples of this study predate the infection). Cell type and time point are not known. This rearrangement joins TRBV5-1 to TRBJ2-5; 8 bases are a match to TRBD1. Sequenced: PBMCs or a T cell subset sorted from them (not recorded which). The DNA of the CDR3 is TGCGCCAGCAGCTTGGCAGGGGGCGAAGAGACCCAGTACTTC. Translating it yields CASSLAGGEETQYF.